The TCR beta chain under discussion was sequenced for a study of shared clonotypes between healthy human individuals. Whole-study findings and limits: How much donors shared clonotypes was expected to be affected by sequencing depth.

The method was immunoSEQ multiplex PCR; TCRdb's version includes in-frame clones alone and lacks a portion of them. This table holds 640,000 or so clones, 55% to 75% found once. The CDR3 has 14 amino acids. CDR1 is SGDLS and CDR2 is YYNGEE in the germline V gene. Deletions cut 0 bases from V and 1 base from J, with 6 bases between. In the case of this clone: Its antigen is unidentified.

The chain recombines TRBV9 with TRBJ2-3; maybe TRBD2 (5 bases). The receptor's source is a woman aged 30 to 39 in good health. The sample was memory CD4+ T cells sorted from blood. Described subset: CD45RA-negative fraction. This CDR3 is CASSVGTRTDTQYF. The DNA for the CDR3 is TGTGCCAGCAGCGTAGGGACTCGCACAGATACGCAGTATTTT.